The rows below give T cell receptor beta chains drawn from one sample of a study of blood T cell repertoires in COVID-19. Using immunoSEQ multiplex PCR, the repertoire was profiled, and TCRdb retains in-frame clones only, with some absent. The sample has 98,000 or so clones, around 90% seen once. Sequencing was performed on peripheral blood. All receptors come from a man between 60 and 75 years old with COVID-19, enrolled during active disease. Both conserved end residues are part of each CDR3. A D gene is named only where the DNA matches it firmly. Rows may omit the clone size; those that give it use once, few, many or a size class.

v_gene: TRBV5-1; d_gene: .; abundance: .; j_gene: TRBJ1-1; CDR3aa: CASSLVRGGSTEAFF; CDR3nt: TGCGCCAGCAGCTTGGTGAGGGGGGGATCCACTGAAGCTTTCTTT
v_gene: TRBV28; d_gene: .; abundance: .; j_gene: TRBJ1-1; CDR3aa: CASSVRQAVNTEAFF; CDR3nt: TGTGCCAGCAGTGTCCGACAGGCTGTGAACACTGAAGCTTTCTTT
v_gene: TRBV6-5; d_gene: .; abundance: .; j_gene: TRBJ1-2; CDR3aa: CASSYSGGGYGYTF; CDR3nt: TGTGCCAGCAGTTACTCAGGGGGGGGCTATGGCTACACCTTC
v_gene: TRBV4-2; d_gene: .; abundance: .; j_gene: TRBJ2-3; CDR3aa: CASSQPERGTDTQYF; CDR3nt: TGTGCCAGCAGCCAACCGGAGAGAGGCACAGATACGCAGTATTTT
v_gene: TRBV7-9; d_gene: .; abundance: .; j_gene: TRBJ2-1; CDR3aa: CASIGVMNEQFF; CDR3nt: TGTGCCAGCATAGGGGTAATGAATGAGCAGTTCTTC
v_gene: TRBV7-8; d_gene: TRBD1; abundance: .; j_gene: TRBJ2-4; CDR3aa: CASSLDRGGGNIQYF; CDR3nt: TGTGCCAGCAGCTTAGACAGGGGCGGTGGAAACATTCAGTACTTC
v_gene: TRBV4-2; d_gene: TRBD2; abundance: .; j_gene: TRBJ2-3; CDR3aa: CASSQEGGRAGADTQYF; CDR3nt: TGTGCCAGCAGCCAAGAAGGCGGGAGGGCCGGGGCAGATACGCAGTATTTT
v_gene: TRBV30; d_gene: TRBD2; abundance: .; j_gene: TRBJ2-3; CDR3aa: CAWKTSGSPDTQYF; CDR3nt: TGTGCCTGGAAAACTAGCGGGAGCCCAGATACGCAGTATTTT
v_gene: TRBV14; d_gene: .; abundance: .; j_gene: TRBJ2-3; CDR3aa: CASSQAPSEGDTQYF; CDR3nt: TGTGCCAGCAGCCAAGCCCCTAGCGAGGGAGATACGCAGTATTTT
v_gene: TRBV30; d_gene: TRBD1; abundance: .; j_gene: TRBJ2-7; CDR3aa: CAWSKGAASYEQYF; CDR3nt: TGTGCCTGGAGTAAGGGGGCCGCTTCCTACGAGCAGTACTTC
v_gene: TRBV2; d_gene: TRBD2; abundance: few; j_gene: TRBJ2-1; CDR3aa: CASSIAGGSYNEQFF; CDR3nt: TGTGCCAGCAGTATCGCGGGGGGCTCCTACAATGAGCAGTTCTTC
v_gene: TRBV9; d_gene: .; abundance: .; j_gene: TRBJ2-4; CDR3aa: CASSVGSLGNIQYF; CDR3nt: TGTGCCAGCAGCGTAGGGAGTTTGGGAAACATTCAGTACTTC
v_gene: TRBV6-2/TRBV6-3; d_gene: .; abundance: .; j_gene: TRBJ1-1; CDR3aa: CASSYGRAEAEAFF; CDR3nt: TGTGCCAGCAGTTACGGCAGGGCCGAGGCTGAAGCTTTCTTT
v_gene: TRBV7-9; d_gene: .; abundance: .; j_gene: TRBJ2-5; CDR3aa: CASSPLGASAETQYF; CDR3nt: TGTGCCAGCAGCCCCCTGGGAGCTAGCGCCGAGACCCAGTACTTC
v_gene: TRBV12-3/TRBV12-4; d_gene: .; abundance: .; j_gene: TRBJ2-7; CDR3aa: CASRPTSNHEQYF; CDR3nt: TGTGCCAGCAGACCAACTAGTAACCACGAGCAGTACTTC
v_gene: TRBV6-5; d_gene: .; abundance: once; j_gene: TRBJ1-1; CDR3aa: CASSRRGGATEAFF; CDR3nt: TGTGCCAGCAGCCGACGGGGAGGGGCCACTGAAGCTTTCTTT
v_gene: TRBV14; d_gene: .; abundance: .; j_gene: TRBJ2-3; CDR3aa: CASSHLDSITDTQYF; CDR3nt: TGTGCCAGCAGCCATCTTGACAGCATAACAGATACGCAGTATTTT
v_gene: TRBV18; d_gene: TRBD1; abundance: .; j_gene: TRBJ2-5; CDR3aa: CASSPIGQGGRGSQETQYF; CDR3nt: TGTGCCAGCTCACCAATAGGACAGGGGGGCAGGGGGTCGCAAGAGACCCAGTACTTC
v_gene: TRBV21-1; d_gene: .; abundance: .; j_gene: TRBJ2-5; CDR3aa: CASSKENTKTFETQYF; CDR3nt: TGTGCCAGCAGCAAAGAAAACACGAAAACATTCGAGACCCAGTACTTC
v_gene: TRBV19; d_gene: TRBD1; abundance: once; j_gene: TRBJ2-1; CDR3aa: CASSETGTVNEQFF; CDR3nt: TGTGCCAGTAGTGAAACCGGGACAGTAAATGAGCAGTTCTTC
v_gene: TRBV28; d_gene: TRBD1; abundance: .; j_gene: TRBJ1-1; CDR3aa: CASSSFSGGNAEAFF; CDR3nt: TGTGCCAGCAGTTCATTCTCAGGGGGCAATGCTGAAGCTTTCTTT
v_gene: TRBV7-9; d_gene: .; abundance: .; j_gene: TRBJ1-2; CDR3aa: CASSSVDIYGYTF; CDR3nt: TGTGCCAGCAGCTCCGTAGACATTTATGGCTACACCTTC
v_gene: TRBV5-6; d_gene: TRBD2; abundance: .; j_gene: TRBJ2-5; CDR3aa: CASGVRGAQYF; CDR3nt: TGTGCCAGCGGCGTTCGGGGGGCCCAGTACTTC
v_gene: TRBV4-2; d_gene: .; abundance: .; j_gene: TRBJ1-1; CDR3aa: CASSQDAGRGAFF; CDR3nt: TGTGCCAGCAGCCAAGACGCAGGGAGGGGAGCTTTCTTT
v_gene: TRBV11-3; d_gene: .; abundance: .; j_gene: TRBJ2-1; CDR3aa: CASSYPAGYNEQFF; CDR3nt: TGTGCCAGCAGCTACCCAGCGGGCTACAATGAGCAGTTCTTC
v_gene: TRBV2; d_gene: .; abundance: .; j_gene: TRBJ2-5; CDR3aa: CASMGRTDQETQYF; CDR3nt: TGTGCCAGCATGGGGCGGACGGACCAAGAGACCCAGTACTTC
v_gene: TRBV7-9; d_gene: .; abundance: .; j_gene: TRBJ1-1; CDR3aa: CASGSKRAEAFF; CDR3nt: TGTGCCAGCGGCTCAAAACGAGCTGAAGCTTTCTTT
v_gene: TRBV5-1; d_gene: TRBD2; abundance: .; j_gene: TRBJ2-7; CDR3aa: CASSTDGTSGRLYEQYF; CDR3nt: TGCGCCAGCAGCACAGACGGGACTAGCGGACGTCTCTACGAGCAGTACTTC
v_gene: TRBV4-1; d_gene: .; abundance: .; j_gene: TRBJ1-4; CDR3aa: CASSQDYRQYEKLFF; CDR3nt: TGCGCCAGCAGCCAAGACTACAGGCAGTATGAAAAACTGTTTTTT
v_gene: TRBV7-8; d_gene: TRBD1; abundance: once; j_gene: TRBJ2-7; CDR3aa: CASSLYRGSFYEQYF; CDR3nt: TGTGCCAGCAGCTTATACAGGGGAAGTTTCTACGAGCAGTACTTC
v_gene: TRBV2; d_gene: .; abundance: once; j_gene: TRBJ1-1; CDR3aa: CASRQQGYFAEAFF; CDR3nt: TGTGCCAGCAGACAACAGGGTTATTTCGCTGAAGCTTTCTTT
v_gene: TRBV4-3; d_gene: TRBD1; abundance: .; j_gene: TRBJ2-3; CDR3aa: CASSQDWDRGTDTQYF; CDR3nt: TGCGCCAGCAGCCAAGATTGGGACAGGGGAACAGATACGCAGTATTTT
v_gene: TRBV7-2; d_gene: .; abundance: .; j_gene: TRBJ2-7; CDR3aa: CASSLGAGRVTEQYF; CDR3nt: TGTGCCAGCAGCTTGGGGGCGGGGAGGGTGACCGAGCAGTACTTC
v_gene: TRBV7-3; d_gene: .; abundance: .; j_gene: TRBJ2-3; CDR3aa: CASSPYETGQVSTDTQYF; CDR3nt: TGTGCCAGCAGCCCTTACGAAACTGGACAAGTTAGCACAGATACGCAGTATTTT
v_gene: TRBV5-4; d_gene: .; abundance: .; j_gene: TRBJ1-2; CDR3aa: CASSLGGPRGYGYTF; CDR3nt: TGTGCCAGCAGCTTGGGGGGACCCAGGGGCTATGGCTACACCTTC
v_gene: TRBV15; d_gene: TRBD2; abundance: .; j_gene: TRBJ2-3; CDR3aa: CATSRESGLAGGPDTQYF; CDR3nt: TGTGCCACCAGCAGAGAGTCCGGCTTGGCGGGAGGGCCAGATACGCAGTATTTT
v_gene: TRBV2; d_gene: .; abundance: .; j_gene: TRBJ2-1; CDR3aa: CASSEALLNNEQFF; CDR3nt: TGTGCCAGCAGTGAAGCGCTCCTAAACAATGAGCAGTTCTTC
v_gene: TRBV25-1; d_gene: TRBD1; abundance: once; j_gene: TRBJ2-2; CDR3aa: CASSVPGQEYTGELFF; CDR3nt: TGTGCCAGCAGTGTACCCGGACAGGAATACACCGGGGAGCTGTTTTTT
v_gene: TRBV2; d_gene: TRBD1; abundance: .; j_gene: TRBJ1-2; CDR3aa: CASREGAGYGYTF; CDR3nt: TGTGCCAGCAGGGAGGGGGCTGGATATGGCTACACCTTC
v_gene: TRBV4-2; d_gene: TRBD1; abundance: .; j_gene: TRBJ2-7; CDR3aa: CASSQDGDRGYEQYF; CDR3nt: TGTGCCAGCAGCCAAGATGGGGACAGGGGCTACGAGCAGTACTTC
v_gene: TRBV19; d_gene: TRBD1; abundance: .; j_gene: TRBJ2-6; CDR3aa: CASSPGTGRPGANVLTF; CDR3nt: TGTGCCAGTAGTCCTGGGACAGGGCGGCCTGGGGCCAACGTCCTGACTTTC
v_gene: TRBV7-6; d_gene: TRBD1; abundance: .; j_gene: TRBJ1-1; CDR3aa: CASSQQQGWTEAFF; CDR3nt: TGTGCCAGCAGCCAACAACAGGGGTGGACTGAAGCTTTCTTT
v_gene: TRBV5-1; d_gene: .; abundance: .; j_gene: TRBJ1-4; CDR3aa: CASSQAVGTNEKLFF; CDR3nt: TGCGCCAGCAGCCAGGCCGTAGGTACTAATGAAAAACTGTTTTTT
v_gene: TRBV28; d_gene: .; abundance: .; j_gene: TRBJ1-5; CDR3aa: CAKRGGSNQPQHF; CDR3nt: TGTGCCAAGAGGGGGGGAAGCAATCAGCCCCAGCATTTT
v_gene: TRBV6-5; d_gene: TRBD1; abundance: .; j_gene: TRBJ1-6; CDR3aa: CASRPPTGKSSPLHF; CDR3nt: TGTGCCAGCAGGCCTCCGACAGGGAAGAGTTCACCCCTCCACTTT
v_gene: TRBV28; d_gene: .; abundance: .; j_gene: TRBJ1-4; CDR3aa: CASTGPNEKLFF; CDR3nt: TGTGCCAGCACAGGGCCTAATGAAAAACTGTTTTTT
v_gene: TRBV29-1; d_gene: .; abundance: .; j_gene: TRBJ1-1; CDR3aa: CSYWAGMNTEAFF; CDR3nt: TGCAGCTATTGGGCCGGCATGAACACTGAAGCTTTCTTT
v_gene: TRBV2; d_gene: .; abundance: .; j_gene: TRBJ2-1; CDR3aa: CASRPVRGGLDEQFF; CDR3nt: TGTGCCAGCAGACCTGTGCGAGGGGGATTGGATGAGCAGTTCTTC
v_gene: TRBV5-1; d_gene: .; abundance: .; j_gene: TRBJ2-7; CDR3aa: CASSLSSFDYEQYF; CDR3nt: TGCGCCAGCAGCTTGTCTAGCTTCGACTACGAGCAGTACTTC
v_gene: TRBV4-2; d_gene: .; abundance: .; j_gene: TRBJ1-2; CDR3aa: CASSQPTGIDYGYTF; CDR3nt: TGTGCCAGCAGCCAACCGACAGGAATCGACTATGGCTACACCTTC
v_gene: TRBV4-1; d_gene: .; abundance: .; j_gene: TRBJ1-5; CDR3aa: CASSQDRGGIQPQHF; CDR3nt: TGCGCCAGCAGCCAAGACAGGGGCGGCATCCAGCCCCAGCATTTT
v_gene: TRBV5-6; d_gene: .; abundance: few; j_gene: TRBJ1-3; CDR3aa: CASSLGRLNSGNTIYF; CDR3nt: TGTGCCAGCAGCTTGGGGCGACTGAACTCTGGAAACACCATATATTTT
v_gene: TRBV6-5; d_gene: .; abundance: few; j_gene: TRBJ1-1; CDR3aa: CATTSREGTEAFF; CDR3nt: TGTGCCACCACTTCACGGGAAGGGACTGAAGCTTTCTTT
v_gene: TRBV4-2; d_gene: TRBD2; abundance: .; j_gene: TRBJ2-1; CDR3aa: CASSQLAGVEQFF; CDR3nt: TGTGCCAGCAGCCAACTAGCGGGAGTTGAGCAGTTCTTC
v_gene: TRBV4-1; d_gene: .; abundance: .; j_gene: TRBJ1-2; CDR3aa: CASSQDFGRDVYGYTF; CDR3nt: TGCGCCAGCAGCCAAGATTTCGGCAGGGATGTCTATGGCTACACCTTC
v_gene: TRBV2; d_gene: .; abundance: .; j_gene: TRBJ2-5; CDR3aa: CASKSGETQYF; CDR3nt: TGTGCCAGCAAATCAGGAGAGACCCAGTACTTC